These 22 T cell receptor beta chains share one sample of origin, sequenced in a study of OX40 agonist ivuxolimab in advanced cancers. The library relied on the immunoSEQ multiplex PCR assay. This is the immuneACCESS table as TCRdb keeps it, with only in-frame sequences that have V and J called. A part of the clones is gone; compared with another copy, unresolved V genes explain less than half, and the rest is unexplained. This sample gives around 55,000 clones in total; around 77% of them show up just once. The top ten clones comprise 6.3% of the sample. The sequences come from CD4+ or CD8+ T cells sorted from blood, collected in a trial of the OX40 agonist ivuxolimab. The source is an adult with an advanced solid tumor such as melanoma, head and neck, liver or kidney cancer.

The J gene is TRBJ1-2, the V gene TRBV6-5; TRBD1 might be the D (5 bases). This CDR3 comprises 16 residues. Germline V lookup: CDR1 MNHEY, CDR2 SVGAGI. The V and J ends lost 4 bases and 3 bases respectively, with 18 bases between them. Here the CDR3 DNA reads TGTGCCAGCAGTTCCGCCTGGGGGGATGCGGACTATGGCTACACCTTC. Residues: CASSSAWGDADYGYTF.

CDR3 in amino acids: CASSKERDRSYNSPLHF. The CDR3, as DNA: TGTGCCAGCAGCAAAGAGAGGGACAGGAGCTATAATTCACCCCTCCACTTT. This sequence joins TRBV21-1 and TRBJ1-6; the DNA was not used to check the table's D call, TRBD1. TRBV21-1 is a listed pseudogene. CDR3 length equals 17 residues.

The chain recombines TRBV29-1 with TRBJ1-2, with 9 bases fitting TRBD1. The length of the CDR3 is 12 residues. Germline V CDR1 and CDR2: SQVTM, ANQGSEA. V lost 6 bases to trimming and J lost 8 bases; unmatched junction nucleotides: 7. As DNA, the CDR3 is TGCAGCGTCGCGGACAGGGGTCGAGGCTACACCTTC. Translating it yields CSVADRGRGYTF.

This clone was recorded once. The genes are TRBV28 and TRBJ1-2; D remains ambiguous. CDR1 is MDHEN and CDR2 is SYDVKM in the germline V gene. The germline V and J ends were trimmed by 8 bases and 4 bases, with 14 bases remaining between them. The CDR3 spans 13 residues. CDR3 bases: TGTGCCAGCGCCACAGTATGGGGCTATGGCTACACCTTC. Translating gives CASATVWGYGYTF.

This clone was detected only a few times. This chain joins TRBV9 and TRBJ1-1; D call uncertain. Germline CDR1 is SGDLS and CDR2 is YYNGEE. V dropped 2 bases and J dropped 1 base, with 9 bases sitting between them. CDR3 size: 14 residues. The CDR3 spells CASSVRAENTEAFF. The DNA of the CDR3 is TGTGCCAGCAGCGTCCGGGCCGAGAACACTGAAGCTTTCTTT.

V usage is TRBV5-1 and J usage is TRBJ2-5; 7 positions agree with TRBD2. The CDR3 totals 15 residues. CDR1 SGHRS and CDR2 YFSETQ come from the germline V gene. V lost 0 bases to trimming and J lost 3 bases; unmatched junction nucleotides: 5. The CDR3 region is CASSLDPGRKETQYF. The CDR3 nucleotides read TGCGCCAGCAGCTTGGACCCCGGGAGGAAAGAGACCCAGTACTTC.

The chain joins TRBV5-1 to TRBJ2-2; TRBD2 aligns across 12 bases. Losses at the gene ends were 0 bases for V and 7 bases for J; bases not matched to a gene: 7. The CDR3 spans 17 residues. Germline V gene data show CDR1 as SGHRS and CDR2 as YFSETQ. The CDR3 sequence is CASSLALAGGPVGELFF. In nucleotides, the CDR3 is TGCGCCAGCAGCTTGGCCCTAGCGGGGGGGCCCGTCGGGGAGCTGTTTTTT.

The rearrangement joins TRBV5-1 to TRBJ2-5; TRBD1 matches at 10 bases. Germline lookup yields CDR1 SGHRS and CDR2 YFSETQ. V lost 0 bases and J lost 5; bases outside the gene matches: 4. The CDR3 runs to 15 residues. The CDR3 protein is CASSLGDRGRETQYF. The CDR3 DNA follows: TGCGCCAGCAGCTTGGGGGACAGGGGTCGGGAGACCCAGTACTTC. The entire variable domain, with the rest obtained from reference TRBV5-1 and TRBJ2-5, is as follows: KAGVTQTPRYLIKTRGQQVTLSCSPISGHRSVSWYQQTPGQGLQFLFEYFSETQRNKGNFPGRFSGRQFSNSRSEMNVSTLELGDSALYLCASSLGDRGRETQYFGPGTRLLVL.

V is TRBV18 and J is TRBJ2-5; 9 bases align to TRBD1. The trim removed 6 bases at V and 5 bases at J, leaving 7 bases unmatched. The CDR3 is made up of 14 amino acids. Germline CDR1 KGHSH, CDR2 LQKENI. Here the CDR3 reads CASSPDRGGETQYF. In DNA form, the CDR3 reads TGTGCCAGCTCGCCGGACAGGGGCGGTGAGACCCAGTACTTC.

The chain recombines TRBV5-1 with TRBJ2-7; no definite D call. Germline values: CDR1 SGHRS, CDR2 YFSETQ. The V end lost 3 bases, the J end lost 0 bases, and 16 bases lay between the germline ends. The CDR3 has 16 amino acids. This CDR3 is CASSWAARQSSYEQYF. CDR3 bases: TGCGCCAGCAGCTGGGCAGCCAGGCAGAGCTCCTACGAGCAGTACTTC.

CDR3 in amino acids: CASSLSWGEKLFF. The DNA for the CDR3 is TGCGCCAGCAGCTTGTCTTGGGGTGAAAAACTGTTTTTT. The rearrangement links TRBV5-1 to TRBJ1-4; D is unresolved. The V gene's germline CDR1 is SGHRS and CDR2 YFSETQ. V was shortened by 1 base and J by 7 bases, with 8 bases between the two germline ends. The CDR3 runs 13 residues.

This clone occurred a few times. The V call is TRBV4-3, the J call TRBJ1-1, with TRBD1 matching over 11 bases. Germline V gene lookup returns CDR1 LGHNA and CDR2 YSLEER. The J segment lost 4 bases and the V segment lost 1 base, leaving 8 bases of the junction unmatched. CDR3 length equals 17 residues. This CDR3 is CASSQGTGGRSGTEAFF. The CDR3 region has the DNA TGCGCCAGCAGCCAAGGGACAGGGGGCCGGAGTGGCACTGAAGCTTTCTTT.

The chain recombines TRBV29-1 with TRBJ1-1; 8 bases agree with TRBD1. The junction had 6 bases not matched to a gene; V was cut back by 6 bases and J by 0 bases. Germline V gene lookup returns CDR1 SQVTM and CDR2 ANQGSEA. The CDR3 loop spans 14 amino acids. DNA for the CDR3: TGCAGCGTCCACAGGGGGGGGATGAACACTGAAGCTTTCTTT. Amino acids: CSVHRGGMNTEAFF.

V and J are TRBV18 and TRBJ1-6; 7 nucleotides match TRBD1. CDR3 length equals 16 residues. Germline V gives CDR1 KGHSH, CDR2 LQKENI. Trimming at V came to 0 bases and at J to 3 bases, leaving 2 bases not matched to a gene. CDR3 sequence reads: CASSPPGQDYNSPLHF. The DNA of the CDR3 is TGTGCCAGCTCACCACCTGGACAGGACTATAATTCACCCCTCCACTTT.

The chain combines TRBV7-3 with TRBJ2-3; 13 bases are a match to TRBD2. This CDR3 is built from 16 residues. Looked up from germline, CDR1 is SGHTA and CDR2 is FQGTGA. Trimming took 5 bases from V and 4 from J; bases not matched to a gene: 6. The CDR3, as DNA: TGTGCCAGCAGCAGGGGGACTAGCGGGATACCAGATACGCAGTATTTT. Amino acids: CASSRGTSGIPDTQYF.

This chain connects TRBV10-2 to TRBJ2-1; D might be TRBD2 (6 bases). V was pared by 3 bases and J by 0 bases, with 9 bases between. Looked up from germline, CDR1 is WSHSY and CDR2 is SAAADI. The CDR3 is 15 amino acids. CDR3 DNA sequence: TGCGCCAGCAGTGATTGGCGGGGCTCCTACAATGAGCAGTTCTTC. Translating gives CASSDWRGSYNEQFF.

The chain carries TRBV5-1 and TRBJ1-2; TRBD1 is a possible D gene (6 bases). The CDR3 is 14 residues long. V shed 4 bases and J shed 5 bases, with 15 bases lying between them. Germline CDR1 SGHRS, CDR2 YFSETQ. CDR3 sequence (DNA): TGCGCCAGCAGCCACTCAGGGACATTTTATGGCTACACCTTC. Protein sequence: CASSHSGTFYGYTF.

The chain joins TRBV5-1 to TRBJ2-7; 11 nucleotides line up with TRBD2. Germline CDR1 is SGHRS and CDR2 is YFSETQ. The CDR3 extends over 16 amino acids. V shed 4 bases, J shed 7 bases, and the junction held 13 bases outside the gene matches. CDR3 protein: CASSPTTSGSSKEQYF. CDR3 nucleotide sequence: TGCGCCAGCAGCCCCACTACTAGCGGGAGCTCGAAGGAGCAGTACTTC.

This chain joins TRBV7-6 and TRBJ2-1, with TRBD2 identical over 8 bases. The CDR3 spans 17 residues. Germline CDR1 reads SGHVS; CDR2 reads FNYEAQ. After removal of 5 bases from V and 7 bases from J, the junction contained 16 bases not matched to a gene. The CDR3 loop is CASSRSARGAVGNEQFF. The CDR3 bases are TGTGCCAGCAGCAGATCGGCGCGGGGGGCGGTAGGGAATGAGCAGTTCTTC.

This chain connects TRBV5-1 to TRBJ1-2; the D gene is possibly TRBD1 (6 bases). Germline CDR1 is SGHRS and CDR2 is YFSETQ. The V end was cut by 3 bases, the J end by 5 bases, with 20 bases between. The CDR3 length is 16 residues. The CDR3, as DNA: TGCGCCAGCAGCTACCAGACAGGCGGGTATAAGTATGGCTACACCTTC. Its translation: CASSYQTGGYKYGYTF.

CDR3 sequence (DNA): TGCGCCAGCAGAGCCGGGACAGGGGGCCGCAATGAGCAGTTCTTC. Translated, it gives CASRAGTGGRNEQFF. V and J are TRBV5-1 and TRBJ2-1; 12 nucleotides agree with TRBD1. V was pared by 5 bases and J by 6 bases, with 6 bases of the junction left unmatched. Germline values: CDR1 SGHRS, CDR2 YFSETQ. This CDR3 is built from 15 residues.

The chain combines TRBV10-1 with TRBJ1-1; D gene unclear. Trimming took 6 bases from V and 0 from J, leaving 8 bases between them. CDR1 WNHNN and CDR2 SYGVQD come from the germline V gene (reference sequence). CDR3 length: 13 residues. As DNA, the CDR3 is TGCGCCAGCAGGGCCTCATTGAACACTGAAGCTTTCTTT. It translates to CASRASLNTEAFF.